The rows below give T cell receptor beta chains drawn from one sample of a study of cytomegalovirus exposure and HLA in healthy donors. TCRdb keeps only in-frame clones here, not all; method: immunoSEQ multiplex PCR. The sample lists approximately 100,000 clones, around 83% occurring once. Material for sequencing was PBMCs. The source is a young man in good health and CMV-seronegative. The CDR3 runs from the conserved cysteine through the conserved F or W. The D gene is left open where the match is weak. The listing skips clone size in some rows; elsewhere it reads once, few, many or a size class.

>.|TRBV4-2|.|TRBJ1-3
CASSQDAGFSGNTIYF
TGTGCCAGCAGCCAAGATGCAGGGTTCTCTGGAAACACCATATATTTT
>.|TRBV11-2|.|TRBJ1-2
CASSPPTGRRWGYTF
TGTGCCAGCAGCCCCCCGACAGGAAGGCGATGGGGCTACACCTTC
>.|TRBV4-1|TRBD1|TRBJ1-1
CASSHPGQGAQAFF
TGCGCCAGCAGCCACCCCGGACAGGGGGCCCAAGCTTTCTTT
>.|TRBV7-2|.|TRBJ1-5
CASSFMGSGQPQHF
TGTGCCAGTAGCTTTATGGGGAGCGGTCAGCCCCAGCATTTT
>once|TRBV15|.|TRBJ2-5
CATSRGQRDQETQYF
TGTGCCACCAGCAGAGGACAGAGAGACCAAGAGACCCAGTACTTC
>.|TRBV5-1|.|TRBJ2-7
CASSPSSGVGYEQYF
TGCGCCAGCAGCCCCAGCTCGGGAGTAGGCTACGAGCAGTACTTC
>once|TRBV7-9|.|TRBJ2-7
CASSLVGSEQYF
TGTGCCAGCAGCTTAGTAGGGAGCGAGCAGTACTTC
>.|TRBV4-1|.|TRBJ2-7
CASSQDRGSPLYEQYF
TGCGCCAGCAGCCAAGATCGAGGCAGTCCGCTCTACGAGCAGTACTTC
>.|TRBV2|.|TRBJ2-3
CASRTSPGSTDTQYF
TGTGCCAGCAGAACAAGTCCAGGGAGCACAGATACGCAGTATTTT
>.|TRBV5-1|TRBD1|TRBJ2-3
CASSGTGNRDTQYF
TGCGCCAGCAGCGGGACAGGGAATAGAGATACGCAGTATTTT
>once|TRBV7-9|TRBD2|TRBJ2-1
CASSPPSGGFYNEQFF
TGTGCCAGCAGCCCCCCCAGCGGGGGCTTCTACAATGAGCAGTTCTTC
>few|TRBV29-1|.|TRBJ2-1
CSVDEEYNEQFF
TGCAGCGTTGATGAGGAGTACAATGAGCAGTTCTTC
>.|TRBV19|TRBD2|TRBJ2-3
CASKQPGGSGSDTQYF
TGTGCCAGCAAGCAGCCCGGGGGGTCGGGGTCAGATACGCAGTATTTT
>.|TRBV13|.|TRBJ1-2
CASSLQGQGNGYTF
TGTGCCAGCAGCTTACAGGGACAAGGAAACGGCTACACCTTC
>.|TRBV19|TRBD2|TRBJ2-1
CASSFAGGRAYNEQFF
TGTGCCAGTAGCTTTGCTGGCGGGAGGGCCTACAATGAGCAGTTCTTC
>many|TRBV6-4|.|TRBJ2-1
CASSDSSGSYNEQFF
TGTGCCAGCAGTGACTCAAGCGGGTCATACAATGAGCAGTTCTTC
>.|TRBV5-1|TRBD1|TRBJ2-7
CASSLFGQGVFYEQYF
TGCGCCAGCAGCTTGTTCGGGCAGGGGGTTTTCTACGAGCAGTACTTC
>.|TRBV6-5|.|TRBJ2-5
CASSPPGHQETQYF
TGTGCCAGCAGTCCGCCTGGCCACCAAGAGACCCAGTACTTC
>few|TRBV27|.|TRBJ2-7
CASSLGAGDEQYF
TGTGCCAGCAGTCTGGGGGCCGGCGACGAGCAGTACTTC
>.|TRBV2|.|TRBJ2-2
CASRWGRDTGELFF
TGTGCCAGCAGATGGGGCCGAGACACCGGGGAGCTGTTTTTT
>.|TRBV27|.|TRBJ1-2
CASSLRGDGYTF
TGTGCCAGCAGTTTACGGGGGGATGGCTACACCTTC
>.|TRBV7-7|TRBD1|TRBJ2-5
CASSLGTGKETQYF
TGTGCCAGCAGCTTAGGGACAGGGAAAGAGACCCAGTACTTC
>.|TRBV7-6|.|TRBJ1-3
CAKKHRPNSGNTIYF
TGTGCCAAGAAGCACAGGCCAAACTCTGGAAACACCATATATTTT
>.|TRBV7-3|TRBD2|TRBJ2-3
CASSRAGGSTDTQYF
TGTGCCAGCTCCCGTGCGGGGGGAAGCACAGATACGCAGTATTTT
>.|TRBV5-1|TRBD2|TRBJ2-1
CASSLGGGANEQFF
TGCGCCAGCAGCTTGGGCGGGGGGGCCAATGAGCAGTTCTTC
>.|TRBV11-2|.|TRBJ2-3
CASSYSTDTQYF
TGTGCCAGCAGCTATTCAACAGATACGCAGTATTTT
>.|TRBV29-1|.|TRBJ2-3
CSVEVLRTEDTQYF
TGCAGCGTTGAAGTTCTTCGGACAGAAGATACGCAGTATTTT
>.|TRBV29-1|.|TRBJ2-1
CSVEGGNSYNEQFF
TGCAGCGTTGAAGGCGGGAATTCCTACAATGAGCAGTTCTTC
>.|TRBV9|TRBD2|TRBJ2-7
CASSAGLGAGGPSYEQYF
TGTGCCAGCAGCGCCGGCTTGGGGGCGGGAGGTCCCTCCTACGAGCAGTACTTC
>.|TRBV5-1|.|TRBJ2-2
CASSLDNRSTGELFF
TGCGCCAGCAGCTTGGATAACAGGAGCACCGGGGAGCTGTTTTTT
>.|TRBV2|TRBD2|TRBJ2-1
CASSESAGGLDEQFF
TGTGCCAGCAGTGAATCTGCGGGAGGATTAGATGAGCAGTTCTTC
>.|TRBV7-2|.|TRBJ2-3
CASSFSNTQYF
TGTGCCAGCAGCTTTAGTAATACGCAGTATTTT
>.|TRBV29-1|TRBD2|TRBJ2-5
CSVAGGQETQYF
TGCAGCGTAGCGGGGGGTCAAGAGACCCAGTACTTC
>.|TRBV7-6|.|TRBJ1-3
CASSFGGAGNTIYF
TGTGCCAGCAGCTTCGGGGGGGCTGGAAACACCATATATTTT
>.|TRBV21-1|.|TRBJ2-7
CASSKAGQGAVYGQYF
TGTGCCAGCAGCAAAGCAGGCCAGGGGGCCGTCTACGGGCAGTACTTC
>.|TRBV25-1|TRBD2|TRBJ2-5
CASSGLAGGLQETQYF
TGTGCCAGCAGCGGACTAGCGGGGGGGTTACAAGAGACCCAGTACTTC
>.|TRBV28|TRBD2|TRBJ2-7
CASREGLAGSYEQYF
TGTGCCAGCAGAGAGGGACTAGCGGGGTCCTACGAGCAGTACTTC
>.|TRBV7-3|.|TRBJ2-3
CASSLGGMSTDTQYF
TGTGCCAGCAGCTTGGGGGGTATGAGCACAGATACGCAGTATTTT
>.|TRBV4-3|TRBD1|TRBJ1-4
CASSQVGQGNEKLFF
TGCGCCAGCAGCCAAGTAGGACAGGGCAATGAAAAACTGTTTTTT
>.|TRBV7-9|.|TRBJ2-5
CASSSPGIETQYF
TGTGCCAGCAGCTCTCCAGGTATAGAGACCCAGTACTTC
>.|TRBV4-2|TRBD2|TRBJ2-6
CASSQDLVAGAHSGANVLTF
TGTGCCAGCAGCCAAGATCTGGTAGCGGGAGCCCACTCTGGGGCCAACGTCCTGACTTTC
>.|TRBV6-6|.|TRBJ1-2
CATYIRRVLAYGYTF
TGTGCCACCTACATCCGCCGGGTCCTGGCTTATGGCTACACCTTC
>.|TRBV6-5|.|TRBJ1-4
CASSVTRTNEKLFF
TGTGCCAGCAGTGTGACAAGGACTAATGAAAAACTGTTTTTT
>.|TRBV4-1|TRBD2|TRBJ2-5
CASSQGPWTSGSGKTQYF
TGCGCCAGCAGCCAAGGACCCTGGACTAGCGGGAGTGGAAAAACCCAGTACTTC
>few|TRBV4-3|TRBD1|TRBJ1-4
CASSPISQGLTEKLFF
TGCGCCAGCAGCCCAATTTCACAGGGGCTTACGGAAAAACTGTTTTTT
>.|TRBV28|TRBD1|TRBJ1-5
CASPPRTGKLDQPQHF
TGTGCCAGCCCCCCCAGGACAGGGAAGTTAGATCAGCCCCAGCATTTT